The source of this TCR beta chain is a study of blood T cell repertoires in COVID-19. Study at large: The cDNA or gDNA used as material had been derived from T cells, B-cell-depleted T cells, or PBMCs.

As originally analysed: Estimation of nucleated cell counts was performed using reference gene primer amplification. The table came from immunoSEQ multiplex PCR; TCRdb's copy has only in-frame clones and leaves some out. That table supplies the V and J calls and clone size; D and trimming were determined from the DNA. This sample has tens of thousands of clones; around 80% occur once, and the top ten carry 20% to 25%. The V end lost 3 bases, the J end lost 1 base, and 13 bases lay between the germline ends. Germline loops: CDR1 SGHRS, CDR2 YFSETQ. CDR3 length: 15 amino acids. The sample comprised peripheral blood. This sequence was found in a human donor in a cohort sampled during active COVID-19. The chain employs TRBV5-1 and TRBJ1-1; the D gene is possibly TRBD1 (5 bases). The CDR3 loop reads CASSSTQGTNTEAFF. The CDR3 DNA reads TGCGCCAGCAGCTCCACCCAGGGAACGAACACTGAAGCTTTCTTT.